Following are 29 T cell receptor beta chains from one sample sequenced in a study of blood T cell repertoires in COVID-19. TCRdb's copy holds only in-frame clones and misses some; the assay was immunoSEQ multiplex PCR. The sample shows about 110,000 clones, approximately 91% of them seen only once. The sample comprised peripheral blood. Receptors were obtained from a woman aged 65 to 85 who had recovered from COVID-19.

The V call is TRBV30, the J call TRBJ2-1; TRBD2 agrees at 7 bases. The germline V gene has CDR1 GTSNPN and CDR2 SVGIG (reference sequence). The CDR3 runs to 14 residues. Trimming removed 8 bases from V and 5 bases from J; junction bases left unmatched: 12. CDR3 in DNA: TGTGCCCGGGAGCGGGGCGGGAGCCACAATGAGCAGTTCTTC. Its translation: CARERGGSHNEQFF.

This chain links TRBV5-4 with TRBJ2-4; 9 positions agree with TRBD1. CDR3 length: 15 amino acids. Per the germline V gene, CDR1 is SGHNT and CDR2 is YYREEE (reference sequence). V trimming: 0 bases; J trimming: 7 bases; junction bases outside the gene matches: 5. The chain's CDR3 is CASSLATGGGNIQYF. The CDR3 bases are TGTGCCAGCAGCTTGGCGACAGGGGGGGGGAACATTCAGTACTTC.

V gene TRBV7-9 combines with J gene TRBJ2-7; D is perhaps TRBD1 (6 bases). Germline V gene data show CDR1 as SEHNR and CDR2 as FQNEAQ (reference sequence). The CDR3 extends over 12 amino acids. Trimming took 6 bases from V and 3 from J, leaving 9 bases between them. The CDR3 region has the DNA TGTGCCAGCAGATCCAGGGGCTACGAGCAGTACTTC. Its protein is CASRSRGYEQYF.

The V and J genes are TRBV5-4 and TRBJ1-2; possibly TRBD1 for D (6 bases). The V and J ends lost 4 bases and 7 bases respectively, with 17 bases between them. The CDR3 contains 14 residues. CDR1 and CDR2 (germline): SGHNT, YYREEE (reference sequence). The CDR3 sequence: CASSVISGEGGYTF. In DNA, the CDR3 is TGTGCCAGCAGCGTAATATCAGGGGAGGGTGGCTACACCTTC.

The chain carries TRBV6-4 and TRBJ2-3, with TRBD1 identical over 7 bases. The CDR3 spans 13 residues. V was pared by 3 bases and J by 9 bases, with 6 bases of the junction left unmatched. From germline, CDR1 is MRHNA and CDR2 SNTAGT. The CDR3 here is CASSELQGRTQYF. In nucleotides, the CDR3 is TGTGCCAGCAGTGAGCTACAGGGGCGGACGCAGTATTTT.

The chain joins TRBV19 to TRBJ1-6; 7 positions match TRBD1. The junction had 4 bases not matched to a gene; V was cut back by 6 bases and J by 5 bases. CDR3 length: 14 residues. CDR1 and CDR2 (germline): LNHDA, SQIVND (reference sequence). This CDR3 is CASRNQGDNSPLHF. In DNA, the CDR3 is TGTGCCAGTAGGAACCAGGGGGATAATTCACCCCTCCACTTT.

This clone came up a few times. The rearrangement links TRBV28 to TRBJ1-6; 9 bases line up with TRBD1. Germline V gene data show CDR1 as MDHEN and CDR2 as SYDVKM. CDR3 length equals 16 residues. V gave up 5 bases and J gave up 6 bases; unmatched junction bases: 8. CDR3 sequence reads: CASSQSGQGVNSPLHF. The CDR3 nucleotides read TGTGCCAGCAGTCAATCGGGACAGGGAGTTAATTCACCCCTCCACTTT.

This sequence joins TRBV30 and TRBJ2-5; 10 bases fit TRBD2. CDR1 is GTSNPN and CDR2 is SVGIG in the germline V gene (reference sequence). The trim removed 5 bases at V and 5 bases at J, leaving 5 bases unmatched. The CDR3 length is 13 residues. The CDR3 is CAWDSGGRETQYF. The DNA of the CDR3 is TGTGCCTGGGATAGCGGGGGGAGGGAGACCCAGTACTTC.

This clone showed up just once. In DNA, the CDR3 is TGTGCCAGCAGGGCGGGAGGTTACAATGAGCAGTTCTTC. The encoded protein is CASRAGGYNEQFF. V usage is TRBV7-3 and J usage is TRBJ2-1, with 8 positions matching TRBD2. CDR1 and CDR2 (germline): SGHTA, FQGTGA. The V and J ends lost 6 bases and 4 bases, in that order; junction bases with no gene match: 2. The CDR3 is made up of 13 amino acids.

The chain recombines TRBV29-1 with TRBJ1-2, with 8 nucleotides matching TRBD1. This CDR3 spans 14 amino acids. V shed 6 bases, J shed 7 bases, and the junction held 13 bases outside the gene matches. Germline-derived CDR1 and CDR2 are SQVTM and ANQGSEA. The CDR3 is CSVSTGGLFSGYTF. In nucleotides, the CDR3 is TGCAGCGTATCTACAGGGGGACTATTCAGTGGCTACACCTTC.

V and J are TRBV5-1 and TRBJ2-7, with 8 bases aligning to TRBD1. Germline V CDR1 and CDR2: SGHRS, YFSETQ. CDR3 size: 15 residues. The V gene end was trimmed by 4 bases and the J gene end by 2 bases; junction bases not matched to a gene: 8. CDR3 DNA sequence: TGCGCCAGCAGCCTAGGGACAGGCACCACCTACGAGCAGTACTTC. It translates to CASSLGTGTTYEQYF.

This clone is a singleton in its sample. The chain recombines TRBV5-4 with TRBJ2-5, with 8 bases fitting TRBD2. CDR1 and CDR2 (germline): SGHNT, YYREEE (reference sequence). This CDR3 is 16 amino acids long. Trimming took 5 bases from V and 2 from J; bases not matched to a gene: 11. CDR3 protein: CASRGGGVAGQETQYF. The DNA of the CDR3 is TGTGCCAGCAGGGGAGGAGGGGTAGCGGGGCAAGAGACCCAGTACTTC.

The V gene is TRBV7-3, the J gene TRBJ2-3; perhaps TRBD2 as D (7 bases). V lost 5 bases and J 4 bases, leaving 19 bases between the germline ends. In germline, CDR1 is SGHTA, CDR2 FQGTGA. The CDR3 is 16 residues long. In nucleotides, the CDR3 is TGTGCCAGCAGCCCAAGTTACCGAGGGGGGGCAGATACGCAGTATTTT. Translation gives CASSPSYRGGADTQYF.

The chain joins TRBV5-5 to TRBJ1-2, with TRBD1 matching over 9 bases. CDR1 and CDR2 from the germline V gene are SGHKS and YYEKEE (reference sequence). This CDR3 has 16 residues. Trimming cost V 2 bases and J 2 bases; bases outside gene matches: 7. DNA for the CDR3: TGTGCCAGCAGCTTATTCCCGGGACAGGGAAACTATGGCTACACCTTC. It codes for CASSLFPGQGNYGYTF.

DNA for the CDR3: TGTGCCAGCAGCGTTTCTAGGACTTCCGGGGAGCTGTTTTTT. Translated, it gives CASSVSRTSGELFF. The rearrangement uses TRBV9 and TRBJ2-2, with D possibly being TRBD2 (5 bases). CDR1 and CDR2 (germline): SGDLS, YYNGEE. The V end lost 2 bases, the J end lost 6 bases, and 11 bases lay between the germline ends. This CDR3 comprises 14 residues.

The CDR3 DNA reads as TGTGCCAGCAGCCCCCAGGGGGCCAACGTCCTGACTTTC. Encoded protein: CASSPQGANVLTF. The J gene is TRBJ2-6, the V gene TRBV12-3 or TRBV12-4, with D hard to call. CDR3 length: 13 residues. Trimming stripped 6 bases from V and 4 bases from J, with 7 bases between.

V is TRBV27 and J is TRBJ2-4; a weak D match, TRBD2 (6 bases). The germline V and J ends were trimmed by 4 bases and 0 bases, with 13 bases remaining between them. The CDR3 contains 16 residues. Looked up from germline, CDR1 is MNHEY and CDR2 is SMNVEV (reference sequence). CDR3 sequence: CASSSRESLAKNIQYF. The CDR3 nucleotides read TGTGCCAGCAGTTCTCGGGAGTCGCTAGCCAAAAACATTCAGTACTTC.

The chain carries TRBV19 and TRBJ1-2, with 8 bases identical to TRBD1. The germline gives CDR1 LNHDA, CDR2 SQIVND (reference sequence). J lost 12 bases, V lost 2 bases, and 17 bases had no gene match. The CDR3 is 16 amino acids. The DNA of the CDR3 is TGTGCCAGTAGTATATCCGCGACAGGGGTGTATCGACGAGACACCTTC. As protein: CASSISATGVYRRDTF.

This chain links TRBV5-4 with TRBJ2-2; TRBD2 agrees at 10 bases. Germline lookup yields CDR1 SGHNT and CDR2 YYREEE (reference sequence). The CDR3 is made up of 16 amino acids. Trimming at V came to 4 bases and at J to 7 bases, leaving 10 bases not matched to a gene. CDR3 sequence: CASSTPASGGGGELFF. CDR3 DNA sequence: TGTGCCAGCAGCACCCCGGCTAGCGGGGGCGGCGGGGAGCTGTTTTTT.

This chain connects TRBV27 to TRBJ1-3; perhaps TRBD1 as D (6 bases). The germline V and J ends were trimmed by 5 bases and 0 bases, with 8 bases remaining between them. The CDR3 spans 14 residues. CDR1 and CDR2 (germline): MNHEY, SMNVEV (reference sequence). In DNA form, the CDR3 reads TGTGCCAGCAGTGACAGGCCCTCTGGAAACACCATATATTTT. This encodes CASSDRPSGNTIYF.

V gene TRBV11-2 combines with J gene TRBJ2-3; 7 bases align to TRBD1. The CDR3 is 15 amino acids. The J segment lost 0 bases and the V segment lost 2 bases, leaving 2 bases of the junction unmatched. Germline assignment: CDR1 SGHAT and CDR2 FQNNGV. The CDR3 DNA reads as TGTGCCAGCAGCTTACACAGGGGAAGCACAGATACGCAGTATTTT. Protein sequence: CASSLHRGSTDTQYF.

As concerns this clone: This sample also contains other DNA sequences that code for the same CDR3. This chain connects TRBV5-4 to TRBJ1-6, with 7 bases lining up with TRBD1. CDR3 length: 14 amino acids. Per the germline V gene, CDR1 is SGHNT and CDR2 is YYREEE (reference sequence). The V and J ends lost 4 bases and 7 bases, in that order; junction bases with no gene match: 5. The CDR3 region is CASSQGQSNSPLHF. CDR3 DNA: TGTGCCAGCAGCCAGGGACAGTCAAATTCACCCCTCCACTTT.

The chain recombines TRBV30 with TRBJ2-3; 10 bases are shared with TRBD2. The CDR3 extends over 15 amino acids. With 8 bases clipped from V and 5 bases from J, the junction kept 13 bases outside the gene matches. Germline CDR1 is GTSNPN and CDR2 is SVGIG (reference sequence). The CDR3 DNA sequence: TGTGCCGGCTGGGGAAGCGGGGGGGCCGGAGATACGCAGTATTTT. Its translation: CAGWGSGGAGDTQYF.

The rearrangement links TRBV28 to TRBJ2-1; 7 bases agree with TRBD2. The J segment lost 1 base and the V segment lost 4 bases, leaving 16 bases of the junction unmatched. The CDR3 sequence is 19 residues long. Germline CDR1 and CDR2: MDHEN and SYDVKM. The CDR3 DNA sequence: TGTGCCAGCAGTTCCCTCCTAAGGGGTTGGCGGGAGTCCTACAATGAGCAGTTCTTC. This translates into CASSSLLRGWRESYNEQFF.

This rearrangement joins TRBV5-1 to TRBJ1-4; possible D gene TRBD1, 5 bases. Deletions cut 2 bases from V and 8 bases from J, with 10 bases between. The germline gives CDR1 SGHRS, CDR2 YFSETQ. The CDR3 sequence is 13 residues long. The CDR3 loop is CASSLPGGEKLFF. CDR3 sequence (DNA): TGCGCCAGCAGCTTACCCGGGGGGGAAAAACTGTTTTTT. Complete variable domain (other parts from reference TRBV5-1 and TRBJ1-4): KAGVTQTPRYLIKTRGQQVTLSCSPISGHRSVSWYQQTPGQGLQFLFEYFSETQRNKGNFPGRFSGRQFSNSRSEMNVSTLELGDSALYLCASSLPGGEKLFFGSGTQLSVL.

This clone has just one count. The chain links TRBV10-3 to TRBJ2-7; 9 bases align to TRBD1. CDR1 ENHRY and CDR2 SYGVKD come from the germline V gene. The CDR3 has 14 amino acids. J was trimmed by 3 bases and V by 6 bases; bases with no gene match: 6. In DNA form, the CDR3 reads TGTGCCATCAGAGACACAGGGGGCGGCTACGAGCAGTACTTC. It is translated as CAIRDTGGGYEQYF.

The chain has TRBV18 and TRBJ1-4; D unclear. This CDR3 has 13 residues. Germline CDR1 is KGHSH and CDR2 is LQKENI. V dropped 4 bases and J dropped 3 bases, with 6 bases sitting between them. CDR3 region: CASSLQANEKLFF. CDR3 bases: TGTGCCAGCTCACTCCAGGCTAATGAAAAACTGTTTTTT.

The chain has TRBV7-8 and TRBJ2-7; 8 bases align to TRBD1. The CDR3 consists of 15 residues. V shed 4 bases, J shed 3 bases, and the junction held 8 bases outside the gene matches. Germline V gene sequence: CDR1 SGHVS, CDR2 FQNEAQ. CDR3 in amino acids: CASSYPGQAGYEQYF. In DNA, the CDR3 is TGTGCCAGCAGCTATCCGGGACAGGCTGGCTACGAGCAGTACTTC.

The rearrangement links TRBV19 to TRBJ2-5; 9 bases agree with TRBD2. Trimming removed 1 base from V and 5 bases from J; junction bases left unmatched: 11. The CDR3 runs to 17 residues. The germline V gene encodes CDR1 LNHDA and CDR2 SQIVND (reference sequence). The CDR3 sequence is CASSIVPSGGSPETQYF. DNA of the CDR3: TGTGCCAGTAGTATAGTTCCCAGCGGGGGGTCTCCCGAGACCCAGTACTTC.